Described below is a single T cell receptor beta chain sequence and its context. The antigen is not known. This sample stems from a study of T cell clonotyping in hematopoietic cell transplantation. General study findings and limits: Without cell sorting, CD4 versus CD8 contributions remain unresolved. Recipient TCR diversity dropped after transplant; expanded clonotypes rose from day 30 to 180.

CDR3 length: 13 amino acids. Germline-derived CDR1 and CDR2 are SNHLY and FYNNEI. V shed 4 bases and J 3 bases; nucleotides not matched to a gene: 2. Documented time point: recipient sample about 28 days before transplant, after cytoreduction. Blood collection times were about day -28 and days 30, 100, 180 posttransplant. Using immunoSEQ multiplex PCR, the repertoire was profiled, and TCRdb retains in-frame clones only, with some absent. The repertoire consists of more than 8,000 clones, with roughly nine tenths occurring once and the leading ten covering 27%. The sequencing here drew on peripheral blood mononuclear cells, taken before stem cell transplant. The clonotype comes from an older woman with acute myeloid leukemia. Some clones in this sample may be carry-over from other donors' samples. The rearrangement joins TRBV2 to TRBJ2-7, with TRBD1 matching 8 bases. For the CDR3, the DNA is TGTGCCAGCAGTGGACAGGGGTTCTACGAGCAGTACTTC. Translating it yields CASSGQGFYEQYF.